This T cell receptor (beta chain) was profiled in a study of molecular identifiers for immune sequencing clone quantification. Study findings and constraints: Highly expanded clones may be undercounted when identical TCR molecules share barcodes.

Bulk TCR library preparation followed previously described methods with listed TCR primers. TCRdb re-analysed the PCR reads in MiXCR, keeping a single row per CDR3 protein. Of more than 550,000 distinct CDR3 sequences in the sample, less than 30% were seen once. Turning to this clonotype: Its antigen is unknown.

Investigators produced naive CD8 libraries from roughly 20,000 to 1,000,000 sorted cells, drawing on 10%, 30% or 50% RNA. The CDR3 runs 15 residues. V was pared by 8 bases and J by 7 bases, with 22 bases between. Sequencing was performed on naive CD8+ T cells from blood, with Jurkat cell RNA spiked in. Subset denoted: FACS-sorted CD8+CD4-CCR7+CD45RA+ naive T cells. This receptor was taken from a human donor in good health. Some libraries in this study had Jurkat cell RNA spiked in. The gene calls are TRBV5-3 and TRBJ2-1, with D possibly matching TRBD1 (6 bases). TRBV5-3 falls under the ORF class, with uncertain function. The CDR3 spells CASSPGVAIVNEQFF. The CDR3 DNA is TGTGCCAGCAGCCCAGGGGTGGCCATCGTGAATGAGCAGTTCTTC.